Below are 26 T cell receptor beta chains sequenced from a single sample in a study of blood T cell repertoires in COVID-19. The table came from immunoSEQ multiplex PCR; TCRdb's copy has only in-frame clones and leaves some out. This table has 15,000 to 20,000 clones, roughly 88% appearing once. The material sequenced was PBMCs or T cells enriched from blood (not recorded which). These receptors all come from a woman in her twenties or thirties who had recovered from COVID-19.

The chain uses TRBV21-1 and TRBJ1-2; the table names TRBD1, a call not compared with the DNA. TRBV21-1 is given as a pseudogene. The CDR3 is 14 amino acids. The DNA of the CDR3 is TGTGCCAGCAGGACCCGAACAGGGACCTATGGCTACACCTTC. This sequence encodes CASRTRTGTYGYTF.

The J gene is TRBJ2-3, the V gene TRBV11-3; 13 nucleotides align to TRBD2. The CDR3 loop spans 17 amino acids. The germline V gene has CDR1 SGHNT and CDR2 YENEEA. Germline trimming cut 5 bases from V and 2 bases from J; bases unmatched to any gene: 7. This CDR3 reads CASSPRTSGGSTDTQYF. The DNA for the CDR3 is TGTGCCAGCAGCCCCCGGACTAGCGGGGGTTCCACAGATACGCAGTATTTT.

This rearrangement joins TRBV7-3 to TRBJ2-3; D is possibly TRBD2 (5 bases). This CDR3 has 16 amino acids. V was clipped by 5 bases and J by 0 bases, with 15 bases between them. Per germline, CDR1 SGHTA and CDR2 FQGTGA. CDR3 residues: CASSPGVESSTDTQYF. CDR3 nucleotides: TGTGCCAGCAGCCCCGGGGTGGAGTCTAGCACAGATACGCAGTATTTT.

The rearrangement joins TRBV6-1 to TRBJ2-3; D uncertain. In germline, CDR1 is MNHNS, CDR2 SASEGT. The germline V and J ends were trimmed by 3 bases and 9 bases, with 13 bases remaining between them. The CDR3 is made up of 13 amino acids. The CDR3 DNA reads TGTGCCAGCAGTGAGAGTTCGTATACGACGCAGTATTTT. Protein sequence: CASSESSYTTQYF.

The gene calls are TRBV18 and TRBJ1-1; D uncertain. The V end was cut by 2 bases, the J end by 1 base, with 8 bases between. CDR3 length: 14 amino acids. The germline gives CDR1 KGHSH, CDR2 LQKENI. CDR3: CASSPGAPNTEAFF. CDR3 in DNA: TGTGCCAGCTCACCAGGAGCCCCGAACACTGAAGCTTTCTTT.

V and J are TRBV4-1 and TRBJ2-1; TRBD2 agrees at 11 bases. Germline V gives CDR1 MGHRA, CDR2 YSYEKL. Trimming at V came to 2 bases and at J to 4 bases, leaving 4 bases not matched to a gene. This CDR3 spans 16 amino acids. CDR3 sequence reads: CASSQSTSGIYNEQFF. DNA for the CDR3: TGCGCCAGCAGCCAATCGACTAGCGGGATATACAATGAGCAGTTCTTC.

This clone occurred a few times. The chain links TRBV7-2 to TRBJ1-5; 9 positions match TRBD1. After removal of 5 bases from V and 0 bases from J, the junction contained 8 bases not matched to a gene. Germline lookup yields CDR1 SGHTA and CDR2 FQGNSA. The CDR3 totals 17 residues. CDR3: CASSRGQGLYSNQPQHF. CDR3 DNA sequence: TGTGCCAGCAGCCGGGGACAGGGCCTATATAGCAATCAGCCCCAGCATTTT. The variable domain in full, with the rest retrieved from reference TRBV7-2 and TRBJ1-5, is GAGVSQSPSNKVTEKGKDVELRCDPISGHTALYWYRQSLGQGLEFLIYFQGNSAPDKSGLPSDRFSAERTGGSVSTLTIQRTQQEDSAVYLCASSRGQGLYSNQPQHFGDGTRLSIL.

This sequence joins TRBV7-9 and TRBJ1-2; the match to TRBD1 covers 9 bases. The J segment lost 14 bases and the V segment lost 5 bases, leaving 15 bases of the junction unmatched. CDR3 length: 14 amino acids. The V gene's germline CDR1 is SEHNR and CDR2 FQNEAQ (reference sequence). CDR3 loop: CASSERRDRVDWTF. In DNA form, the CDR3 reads TGTGCCAGCAGCGAGAGGCGGGACAGGGTAGATTGGACCTTC.

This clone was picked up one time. Here the CDR3 reads CASSPGQGSLYEQYF. The CDR3, as DNA: TGTGCCAGCAGCCCGGGACAGGGAAGCCTCTACGAGCAGTACTTC. The V call is TRBV11-1, the J call TRBJ2-7; 9 nucleotides align to TRBD1. The CDR3 consists of 15 residues. Germline lookup yields CDR1 SGHAT and CDR2 FQDESV (reference sequence). Trimming removed 5 bases from V and 3 bases from J; junction bases left unmatched: 8.

The CDR3 DNA reads TGTGCCAGCAGCGTCCGGGACAGGGACACCGGGGAGCTGTTTTTT. Its protein is CASSVRDRDTGELFF. The chain joins TRBV9 to TRBJ2-2; 9 nucleotides agree with TRBD1. This CDR3 is built from 15 residues. Trimming cost V 2 bases and J 3 bases; bases outside gene matches: 2. Germline values: CDR1 SGDLS, CDR2 YYNGEE.

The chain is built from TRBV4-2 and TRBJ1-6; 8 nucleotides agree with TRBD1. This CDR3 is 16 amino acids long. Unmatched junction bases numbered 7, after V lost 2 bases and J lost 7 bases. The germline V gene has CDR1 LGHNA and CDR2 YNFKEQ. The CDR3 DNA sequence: TGTGCCAGCAGCCAATTTAAGGACAGGGCAAATTCACCCCTCCACTTT. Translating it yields CASSQFKDRANSPLHF.

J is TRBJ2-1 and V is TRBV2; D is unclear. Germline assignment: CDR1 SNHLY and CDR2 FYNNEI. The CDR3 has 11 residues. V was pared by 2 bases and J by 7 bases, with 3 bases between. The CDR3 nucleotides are TGTGCCAGCAGTGAACGGAATGAGCAGTTCTTC. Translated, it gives CASSERNEQFF. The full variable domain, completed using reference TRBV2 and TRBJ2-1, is EPEVTQTPSHQVTQMGQEVILRCVPISNHLYFYWYRQILGQKVEFLVSFYNNEISEKSEIFDDQFSVERPDGSNFTLKIRSTKLEDSAMYFCASSERNEQFFGPGTRLTVL.

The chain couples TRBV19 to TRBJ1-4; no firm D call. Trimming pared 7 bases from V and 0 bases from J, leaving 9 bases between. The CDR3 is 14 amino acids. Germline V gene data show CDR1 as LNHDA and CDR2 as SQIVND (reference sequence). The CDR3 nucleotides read TGTGCCAGTACTCACCGAGCAACTAATGAAAAACTGTTTTTT. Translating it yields CASTHRATNEKLFF.

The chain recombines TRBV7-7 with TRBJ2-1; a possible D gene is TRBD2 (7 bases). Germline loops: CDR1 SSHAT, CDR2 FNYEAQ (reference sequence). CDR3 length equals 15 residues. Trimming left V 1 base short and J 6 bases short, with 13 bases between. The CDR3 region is CASSLVGGAINEQFF. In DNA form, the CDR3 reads TGTGCCAGCAGCTTAGTGGGGGGGGCGATCAATGAGCAGTTCTTC.

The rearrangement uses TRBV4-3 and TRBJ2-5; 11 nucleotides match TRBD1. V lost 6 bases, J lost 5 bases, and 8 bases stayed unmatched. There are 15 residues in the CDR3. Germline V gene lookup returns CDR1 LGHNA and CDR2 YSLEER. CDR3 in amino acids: CASSPDRGREETQYF. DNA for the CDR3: TGCGCCAGCAGTCCGGACAGGGGGCGCGAGGAGACCCAGTACTTC.

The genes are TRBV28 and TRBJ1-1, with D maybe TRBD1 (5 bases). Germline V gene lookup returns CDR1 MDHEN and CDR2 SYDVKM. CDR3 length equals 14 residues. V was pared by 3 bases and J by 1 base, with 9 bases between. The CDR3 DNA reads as TGTGCCAGCAGTTTCTTCGGGGGGAACACTGAAGCTTTCTTT. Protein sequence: CASSFFGGNTEAFF.

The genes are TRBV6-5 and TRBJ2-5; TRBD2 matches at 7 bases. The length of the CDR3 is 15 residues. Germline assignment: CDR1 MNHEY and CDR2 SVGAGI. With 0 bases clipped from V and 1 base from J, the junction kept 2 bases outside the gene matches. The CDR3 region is CASSYSGTTQETQYF. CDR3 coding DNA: TGTGCCAGCAGTTACTCCGGGACTACCCAAGAGACCCAGTACTTC.

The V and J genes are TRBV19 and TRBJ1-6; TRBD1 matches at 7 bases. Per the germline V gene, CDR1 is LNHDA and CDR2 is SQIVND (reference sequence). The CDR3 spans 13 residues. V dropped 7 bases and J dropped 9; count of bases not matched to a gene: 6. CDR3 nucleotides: TGTGCCAGTACCGGTGACAGGGCTTCACCCCTCCACTTT. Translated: CASTGDRASPLHF.

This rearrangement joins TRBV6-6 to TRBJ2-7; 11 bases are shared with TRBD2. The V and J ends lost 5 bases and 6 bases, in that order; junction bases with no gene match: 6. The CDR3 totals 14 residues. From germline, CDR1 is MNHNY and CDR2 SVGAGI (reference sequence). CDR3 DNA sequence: TGTGCCAGCAGTCGACTAGCGGGATCGGTCGAGCAGTACTTC. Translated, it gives CASSRLAGSVEQYF.

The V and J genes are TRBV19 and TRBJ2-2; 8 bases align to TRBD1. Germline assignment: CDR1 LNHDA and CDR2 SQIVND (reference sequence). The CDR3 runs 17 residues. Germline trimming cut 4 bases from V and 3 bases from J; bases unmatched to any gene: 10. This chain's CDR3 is CASSSSADRVYTGELFF. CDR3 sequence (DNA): TGTGCCAGTAGTAGCTCAGCGGACAGGGTTTACACCGGGGAGCTGTTTTTT.

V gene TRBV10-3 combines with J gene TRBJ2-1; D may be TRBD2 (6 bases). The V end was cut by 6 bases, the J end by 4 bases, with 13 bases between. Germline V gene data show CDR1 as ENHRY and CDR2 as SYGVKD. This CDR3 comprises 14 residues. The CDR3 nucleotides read TGTGCCATCAGGGATAGCGGTCAGTACAATGAGCAGTTCTTC. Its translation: CAIRDSGQYNEQFF.

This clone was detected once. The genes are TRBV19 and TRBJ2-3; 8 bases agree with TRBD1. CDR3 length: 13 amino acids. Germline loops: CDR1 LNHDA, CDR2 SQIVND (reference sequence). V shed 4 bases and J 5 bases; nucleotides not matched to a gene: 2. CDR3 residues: CASSTGGLDTQYF. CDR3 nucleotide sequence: TGTGCCAGTAGTACAGGGGGCTTAGATACGCAGTATTTT.

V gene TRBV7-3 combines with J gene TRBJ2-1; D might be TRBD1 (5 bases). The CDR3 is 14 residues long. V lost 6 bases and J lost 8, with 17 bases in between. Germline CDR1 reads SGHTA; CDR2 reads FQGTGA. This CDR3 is CASRMGLGPYEQFF. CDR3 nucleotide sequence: TGTGCCAGCAGGATGGGGCTAGGTCCATATGAGCAGTTCTTC.

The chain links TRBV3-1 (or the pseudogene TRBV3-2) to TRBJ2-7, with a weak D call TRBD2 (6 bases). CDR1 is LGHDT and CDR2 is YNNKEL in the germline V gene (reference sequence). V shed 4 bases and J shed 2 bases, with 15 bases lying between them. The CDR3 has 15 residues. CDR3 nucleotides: TGTGCCAGCAGCCCCCCGGGGGTTAGGACCTACGAGCAGTACTTC. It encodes CASSPPGVRTYEQYF.

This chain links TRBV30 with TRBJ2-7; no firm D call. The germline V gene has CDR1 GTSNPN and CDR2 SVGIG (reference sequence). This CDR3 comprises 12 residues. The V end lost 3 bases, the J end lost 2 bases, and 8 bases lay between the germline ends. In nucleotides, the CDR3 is TGTGCCTGGAGGAGGCAGACCTACGAGCAGTACTTC. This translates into CAWRRQTYEQYF.

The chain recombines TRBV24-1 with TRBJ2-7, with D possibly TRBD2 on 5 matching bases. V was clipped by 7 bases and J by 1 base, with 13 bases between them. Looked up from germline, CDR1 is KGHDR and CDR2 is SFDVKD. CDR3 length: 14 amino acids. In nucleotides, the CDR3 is TGTGCCACCAGCCGGGGAGCCTCTTCCTACGAGCAGTACTTC. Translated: CATSRGASSYEQYF.